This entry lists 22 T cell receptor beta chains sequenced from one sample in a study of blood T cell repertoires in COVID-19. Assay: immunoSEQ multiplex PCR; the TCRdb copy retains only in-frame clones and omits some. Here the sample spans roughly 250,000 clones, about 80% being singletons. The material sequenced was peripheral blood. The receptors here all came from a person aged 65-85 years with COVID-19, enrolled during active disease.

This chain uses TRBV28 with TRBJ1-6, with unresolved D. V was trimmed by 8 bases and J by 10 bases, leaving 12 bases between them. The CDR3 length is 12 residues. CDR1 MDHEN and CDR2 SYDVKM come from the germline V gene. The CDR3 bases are TGTGCCAGCCGGGTCGTCGAGTCACCCCTCCACTTT. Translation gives CASRVVESPLHF.

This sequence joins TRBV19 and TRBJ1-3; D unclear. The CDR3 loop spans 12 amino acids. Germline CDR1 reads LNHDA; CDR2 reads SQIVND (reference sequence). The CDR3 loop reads CGKTISGNTIYF. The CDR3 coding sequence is TGTGGGAAGACAATCTCTGGAAACACCATATATTTT.

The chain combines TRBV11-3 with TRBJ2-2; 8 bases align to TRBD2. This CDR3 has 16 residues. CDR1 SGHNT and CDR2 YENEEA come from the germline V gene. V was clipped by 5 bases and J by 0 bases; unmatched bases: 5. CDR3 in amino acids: CASSLSGASNTGELFF. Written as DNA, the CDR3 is TGTGCCAGCAGCCTTAGCGGGGCCTCGAACACCGGGGAGCTGTTTTTT.

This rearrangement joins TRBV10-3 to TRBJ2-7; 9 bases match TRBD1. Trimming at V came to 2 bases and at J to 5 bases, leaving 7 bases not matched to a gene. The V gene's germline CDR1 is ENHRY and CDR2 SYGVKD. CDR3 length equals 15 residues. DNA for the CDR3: TGTGCCATCAGTGAGCCTCTGGACAGGGGCAACGAGCAGTACTTC. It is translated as CAISEPLDRGNEQYF.

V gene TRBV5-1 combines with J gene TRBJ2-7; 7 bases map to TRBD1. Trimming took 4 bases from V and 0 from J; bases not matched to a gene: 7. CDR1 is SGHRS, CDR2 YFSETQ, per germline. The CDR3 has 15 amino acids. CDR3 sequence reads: CASSPRQGASYEQYF. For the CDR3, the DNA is TGCGCCAGCAGCCCGCGACAGGGAGCCTCCTACGAGCAGTACTTC.

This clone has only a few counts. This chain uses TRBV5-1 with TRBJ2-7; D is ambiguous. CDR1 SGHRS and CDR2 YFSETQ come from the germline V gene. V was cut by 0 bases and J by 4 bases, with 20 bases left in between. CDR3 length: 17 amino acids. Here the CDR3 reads CASSLVFATAQAYEQYF. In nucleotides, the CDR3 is TGCGCCAGCAGCTTGGTATTCGCTACAGCCCAAGCATACGAGCAGTACTTC.

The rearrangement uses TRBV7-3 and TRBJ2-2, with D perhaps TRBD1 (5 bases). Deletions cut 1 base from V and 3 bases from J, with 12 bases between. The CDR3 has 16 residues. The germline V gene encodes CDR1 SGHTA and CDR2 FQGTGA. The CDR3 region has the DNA TGTGCCAGCAGCTTAAGGGCAGGGCCCTACACCGGGGAGCTGTTTTTT. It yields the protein CASSLRAGPYTGELFF.

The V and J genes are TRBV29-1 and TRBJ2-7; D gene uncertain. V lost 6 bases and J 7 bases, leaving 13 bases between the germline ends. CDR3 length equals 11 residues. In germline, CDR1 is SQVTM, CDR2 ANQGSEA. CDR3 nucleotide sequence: TGCAGCGTCACCGAGCCGACAGAGCAGTACTTC. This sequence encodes CSVTEPTEQYF.

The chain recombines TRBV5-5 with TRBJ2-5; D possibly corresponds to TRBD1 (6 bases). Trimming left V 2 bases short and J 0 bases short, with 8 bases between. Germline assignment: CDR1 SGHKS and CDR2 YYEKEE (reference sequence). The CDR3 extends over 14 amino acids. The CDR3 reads CASSLGQYQETQYF. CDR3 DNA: TGTGCCAGCAGCTTAGGACAGTACCAAGAGACCCAGTACTTC.

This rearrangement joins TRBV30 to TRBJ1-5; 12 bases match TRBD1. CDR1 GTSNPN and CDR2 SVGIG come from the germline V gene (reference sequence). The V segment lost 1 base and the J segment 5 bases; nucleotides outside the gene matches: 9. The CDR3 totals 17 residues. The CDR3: CAWSGARDRGLHQPQHF. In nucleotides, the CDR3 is TGTGCCTGGAGTGGGGCTAGGGACAGGGGGCTTCATCAGCCCCAGCATTTT. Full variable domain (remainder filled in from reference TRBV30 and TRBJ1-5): SQTIHQWPATLVQPVGSPLSLECTVEGTSNPNLYWYRQAAGRGLQLLFYSVGIGQISSEVPQNLSASRPQDRQFILSSKKLLLSDSGFYLCAWSGARDRGLHQPQHFGDGTRLSIL.

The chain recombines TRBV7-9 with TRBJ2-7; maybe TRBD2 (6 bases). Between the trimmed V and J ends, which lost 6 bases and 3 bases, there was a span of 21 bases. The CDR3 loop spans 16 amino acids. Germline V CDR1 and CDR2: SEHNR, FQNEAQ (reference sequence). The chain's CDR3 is CASSHRLGLPNYEQYF. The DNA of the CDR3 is TGTGCCAGCAGTCATCGCCTCGGACTACCTAACTACGAGCAGTACTTC.

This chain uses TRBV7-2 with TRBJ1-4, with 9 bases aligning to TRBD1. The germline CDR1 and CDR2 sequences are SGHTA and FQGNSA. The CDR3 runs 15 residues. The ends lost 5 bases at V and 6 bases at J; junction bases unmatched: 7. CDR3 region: CASSLTGGRDEKLFF. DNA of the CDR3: TGTGCCAGCAGCCTGACAGGGGGGCGGGATGAAAAACTGTTTTTT.

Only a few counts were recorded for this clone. The CDR3 bases are TGCGCCAGCAGCCAAGCTGGGGGGGGATCCGATACGCAGTATTTT. Translated, it gives CASSQAGGGSDTQYF. V is TRBV4-1 and J is TRBJ2-3; 7 bases are a match to TRBD2. J was trimmed by 6 bases and V by 1 base; bases with no gene match: 7. This CDR3 is 15 amino acids long. Germline-derived CDR1 and CDR2 are MGHRA and YSYEKL.

CDR3 residues: CASSLRQVLTSSGNTIYF. For the CDR3, the DNA is TGTGCCAGCAGCTTACGACAGGTCCTCACTAGCTCTGGAAACACCATATATTTT. The chain carries TRBV5-4 and TRBJ1-3; possible D gene TRBD1, 6 bases. The CDR3 runs to 18 residues. Germline CDR1 is SGHNT and CDR2 is YYREEE (reference sequence). The V end lost 2 bases, the J end lost 0 bases, and 18 bases lay between the germline ends.

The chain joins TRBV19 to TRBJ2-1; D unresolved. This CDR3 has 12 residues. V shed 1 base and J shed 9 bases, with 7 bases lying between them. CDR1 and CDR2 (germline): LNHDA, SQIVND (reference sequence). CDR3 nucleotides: TGTGCCAGTAGTATAGGAGGTACTGAGCAGTTCTTC. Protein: CASSIGGTEQFF.

This CDR3 reads CACGVGEQFF. CDR3 DNA sequence: TGTGCCTGCGGTGTGGGTGAGCAGTTCTTC. The chain has TRBV6-6 and TRBJ2-1; D is unresolved. Germline-derived CDR1 and CDR2 are MNHNY and SVGAGI (reference sequence). The CDR3 extends over 10 amino acids. Trimming shortened V by 11 bases and J by 9 bases, and 11 bases separated the two germline ends.

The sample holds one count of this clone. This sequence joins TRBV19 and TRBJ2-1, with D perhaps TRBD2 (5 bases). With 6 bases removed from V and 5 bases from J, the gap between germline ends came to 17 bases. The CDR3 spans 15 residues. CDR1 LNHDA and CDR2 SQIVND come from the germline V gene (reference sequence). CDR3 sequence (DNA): TGTGCCAGTAGCCTAAGGGAGACAATTAACAATGAGCAGTTCTTC. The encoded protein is CASSLRETINNEQFF. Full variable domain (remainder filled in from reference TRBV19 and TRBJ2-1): DGGITQSPKYLFRKEGQNVTLSCEQNLNHDAMYWYRQDPGQGLRLIYYSQIVNDFQKGDIAEGYSVSREKKESFPLTVTSAQKNPTAFYLCASSLRETINNEQFFGPGTRLTVL.

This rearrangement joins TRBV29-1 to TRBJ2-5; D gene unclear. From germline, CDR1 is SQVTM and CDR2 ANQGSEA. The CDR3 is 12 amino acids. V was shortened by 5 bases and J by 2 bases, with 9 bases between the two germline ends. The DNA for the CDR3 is TGCAGCGTTAATACAGTACAAGAGACCCAGTACTTC. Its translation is CSVNTVQETQYF.

The CDR3: CASSPSVLETQYF. The CDR3 DNA follows: TGTGCCAGCAGCCCATCGGTACTGGAGACCCAGTACTTC. The chain links TRBV11-3 to TRBJ2-5; D gene uncertain. This CDR3 region has 13 residues. In germline, CDR1 is SGHNT, CDR2 YENEEA. The V end was cut by 5 bases, the J end by 5 bases, with 12 bases between.

CDR3 protein: CAASAGGEQYF. CDR3 bases: TGTGCCGCCTCCGCGGGCGGGGAGCAGTACTTC. The V call is TRBV12-3 or TRBV12-4, the J call TRBJ2-7; D is perhaps TRBD2 (5 bases). V dropped 11 bases and J dropped 7 bases, with 15 bases sitting between them. CDR3 length: 11 residues.

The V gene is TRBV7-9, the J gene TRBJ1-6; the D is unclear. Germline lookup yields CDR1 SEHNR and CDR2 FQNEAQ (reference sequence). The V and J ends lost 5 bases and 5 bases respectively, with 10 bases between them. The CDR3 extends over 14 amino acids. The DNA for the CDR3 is TGTGCCAGCAGCCAACTGATGAATAATTCACCCCTCCACTTT. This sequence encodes CASSQLMNNSPLHF.

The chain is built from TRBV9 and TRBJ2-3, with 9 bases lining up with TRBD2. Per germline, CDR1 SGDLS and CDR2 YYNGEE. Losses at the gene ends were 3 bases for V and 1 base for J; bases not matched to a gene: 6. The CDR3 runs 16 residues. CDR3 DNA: TGTGCCAGCAGCGCCCAGAAGCGGGAGGGCACAGATACGCAGTATTTT. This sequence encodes CASSAQKREGTDTQYF.